There are many counts of the clone carrying this TCR beta chain. Trimming took off 5 bases at V and 0 bases at J, with 11 bases between the two ends. This CDR3 region has 15 residues. Germline assignment: CDR1 MDHEN and CDR2 SYDVKM. The record originates from a study of T cells in Graves' hyperthyroidism and ophthalmopathy. Amplification targeted TCR beta CDR3 regions from RNA transcripts. TCR CDR3 regions were first amplified by RT-PCR with HTBI primers. TCRdb re-analysed the multiplex PCR reads in MiXCR, keeping a single row per CDR3 protein. The sample has 300,000 to 400,000 distinct CDR3 sequences, roughly 13% seen once.

Material: blood. This chain joins TRBV28 and TRBJ2-4, with no clear D. The clonotype comes from a woman aged 25 to 39 with Graves' hyperthyroidism. CDR3 protein: CASSPQTGAKNIQYF. In nucleotides, the CDR3 is TGTGCCAGCAGTCCTCAAACGGGAGCCAAAAACATTCAGTACTTC.